This TCR beta chain was documented in a study of CD8+CD57+ T cells in acquired aplastic anemia (dated by TCRdb to the late 2010s). A note on the overall study: DNA extracted from sorted CD4+ and CD8+ cells had a mean of roughly 3.4 ug, with a range of 0.2 to 27.4 ug. The study at large found these results: Twenty-nine CD8+ CDR3 sequences were shared between patients and controls but appeared highly expressed in patients and within their immunodominant clones. Between patients and healthy controls, no significant difference in CD8+ Simpson's diversity was found (P=0.060).

In the study, sorted CD4+ and CD8+ blood T cells from patients with severe aplastic anemia and from healthy subjects underwent deep sequencing of TCR repertoires. Ficoll-Paque density gradient centrifugation was used to isolate peripheral blood mononuclear cells. Before DNA extraction, CD4+ and CD8+ T cells were sorted with FACS or magnetic beads. On this clonotype: Its target antigen remains unknown. No clone much larger than this one lies a single base away; base qualities are absent.

The V and J ends are trimmed by 6 bases and 0 bases, leaving 20 bases between them. The germline V gene supplies CDR1 SQVTM and CDR2 ANQGSEA. The CDR3 goes from the cysteine to the phenylalanine over 16 residues. The sequence is cut down to CDR3 DNA, 48 bases in frame from base 1. Genomic DNA served as template for TCR beta VDJ combination and CDR3 sequence profiling. TCR repertoire sequencing was run on an Illumina HiSeq 2000. As for how the authors treated the data: Repertoire assessment relied on Simpson's diversity index, CDR3 size and DJ length profiles, and TRBV/TRBJ rearrangement plots. The immunodominant clone was defined as the most abundant DNA sequence in deep sequencing data. CDR3 amino acid sequences were checked for sharing across subjects and were also compared against the VDJdb database and published repertoires. In-frame beta chains were kept once TCRdb had trimmed the public reads at Q25 with fastp and called clones with MiXCR. Rows merge per CDR3 protein into single entries with the most common DNA and genes. It is TCRdb's table, rather than the study itself, that gives the V and J calls and clone size. The sample data list 250,000 to 300,000 distinct CDR3 sequences, and approximately 57% of these were observed just once. Around 7.6% of the sample rests with the top ten.

This TCR was sampled from a human donor with severe aplastic anemia or a healthy control (not recorded which). In this chain, TRBV29-1 is recombined with TRBJ1-1; a tentative D call is TRBD1 (6 bases match). Source material: sorted CD4+, CD8+, or CD8+CD57+ T cells (not recorded which) from PBMCs. The CDR3 is CSVRTVTGRLNTEAFF. The DNA is TGCAGCGTCCGAACGGTAACAGGGCGTTTGAACACTGAAGCTTTCTTT.